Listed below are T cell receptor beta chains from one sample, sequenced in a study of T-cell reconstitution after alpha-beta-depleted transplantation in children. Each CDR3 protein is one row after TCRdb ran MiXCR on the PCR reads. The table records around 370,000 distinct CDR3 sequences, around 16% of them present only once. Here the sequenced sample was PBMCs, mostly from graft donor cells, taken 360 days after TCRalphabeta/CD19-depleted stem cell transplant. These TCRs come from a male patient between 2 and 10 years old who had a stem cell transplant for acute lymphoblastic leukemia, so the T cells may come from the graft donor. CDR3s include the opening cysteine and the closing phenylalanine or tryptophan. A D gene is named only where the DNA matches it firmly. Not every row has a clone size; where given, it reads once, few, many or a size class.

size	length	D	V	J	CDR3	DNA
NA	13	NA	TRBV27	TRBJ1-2	CASSFGADYGYTF	TGTGCCAGCAGTTTTGGGGCCGACTATGGCTACACCTTC
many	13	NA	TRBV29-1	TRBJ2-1	CSVRRGGPNEQFF	TGCAGCGTAAGAAGAGGGGGGCCTAATGAGCAGTTCTTC
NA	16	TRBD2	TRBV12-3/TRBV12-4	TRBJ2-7	CASSLGGLAGSYEQYF	TGTGCCAGCAGTTTAGGGGGACTAGCGGGATCCTACGAGCAGTACTTC
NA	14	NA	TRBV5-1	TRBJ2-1	CASRPNLRNNEQFF	TGCGCCAGCAGACCCAATCTCAGGAACAATGAGCAGTTCTTC
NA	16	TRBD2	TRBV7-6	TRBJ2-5	CASSLRLADLVETQYF	TGTGCCAGCAGCTTACGACTAGCGGACCTGGTAGAGACCCAGTACTTC
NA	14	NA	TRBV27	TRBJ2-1	CASTPLGRGNEQFF	TGTGCCAGCACCCCTTTAGGCAGGGGCAATGAGCAGTTCTTC
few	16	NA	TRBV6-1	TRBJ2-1	CASSPGTIEGYNEQFF	TGTGCCAGCAGTCCCGGGACAATAGAAGGGTACAATGAGCAGTTCTTC
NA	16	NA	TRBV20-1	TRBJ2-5	CSARDGARGHKETQYF	TGCAGTGCTAGAGATGGGGCTAGAGGACACAAGGAGACCCAGTACTTC
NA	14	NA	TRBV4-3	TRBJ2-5	CASSQRMAGVPQYF	TGCGCCAGCAGCCAAAGGATGGCAGGGGTTCCCCAGTACTTC
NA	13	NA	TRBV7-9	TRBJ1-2	CASSPGRNYGYTF	TGTGCCAGCAGCCCGGGACGGAACTATGGCTACACCTTC
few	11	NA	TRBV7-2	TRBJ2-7	CASSPGNEQYF	TGTGCCAGCAGCCCAGGTAACGAGCAGTACTTC
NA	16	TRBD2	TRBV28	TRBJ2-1	CASSLPLAGSYNEQFF	TGTGCCAGCAGTTTACCTCTAGCGGGATCCTACAATGAGCAGTTCTTC
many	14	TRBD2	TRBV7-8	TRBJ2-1	CASSFLTSVHEQFF	TGTGCCAGCAGCTTTTTGACTAGCGTTCATGAGCAGTTCTTC
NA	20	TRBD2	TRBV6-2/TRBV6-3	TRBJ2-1	CASSYLIPSGTQGSYNEQFF	TGTGCCAGCAGTTACCTAATTCCTAGCGGGACCCAGGGATCCTACAATGAGCAGTTCTTC
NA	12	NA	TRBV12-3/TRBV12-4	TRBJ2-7	CASSFRIYEQYF	TGTGCCAGCAGTTTTCGTATCTACGAGCAGTACTTC